The subject of this entry is one TCR beta chain. This sample is drawn from a study of T cells in Graves' hyperthyroidism and ophthalmopathy. There are 17 residues in the CDR3. CDR1 is SGHRS and CDR2 is YFSETQ in the germline V gene. Trimming took 3 bases from V and 0 from J; bases not matched to a gene: 8. RNA transcripts served as the template for amplifying TCR beta CDR3 regions. A set of HTBI primers served as the primers for a first-round RT-PCR of the TCR CDR3. Each CDR3 protein is one row after TCRdb ran MiXCR on the multiplex PCR reads. Among nearly 600,000 distinct CDR3 sequences listed, roughly 14% were seen once.

The source material was blood. The chain uses TRBV5-1 and TRBJ2-1; 8 nucleotides align to TRBD1. This sequence originates from a woman aged 30 to 39 with Graves' hyperthyroidism that later progressed to Graves' ophthalmopathy. CDR3 region: CASSSSPGQGSYNEQFF. The DNA for the CDR3 is TGCGCCAGCAGCTCCTCCCCCGGACAGGGCTCCTACAATGAGCAGTTCTTC.